This T cell receptor beta chain was captured in a study of blood T cell repertoires in COVID-19. On the study more broadly: There were acute and convalescent COVID-19 samples, and they came from the United States, Italy and Spain.

Seattle's enrolled individuals joined amid active infection and were then monitored longitudinally. CDR3 size: 15 residues. V was clipped by 3 bases and J by 5 bases; unmatched bases: 7. Germline CDR1 MDHEN, CDR2 SYDVKM. Methods used by the authors: Amplifying reference gene primers gave estimates of nucleated cell counts. Here immunoSEQ multiplex PCR was the method, and the copy in TCRdb shows in-frame clones only, minus some. That table supplies the V and J calls and clone size; D and trimming were determined from the DNA. Of over 150,000 clones listed, nearly 90% are singletons. The source of this sequence is a man aged 50 or older with COVID-19, enrolled during active disease. This rearrangement joins TRBV28 to TRBJ2-7; 10 bases are a match to TRBD1. The sample was peripheral blood. Here the CDR3 reads CASSFYGTGANEQYF. CDR3 nucleotides: TGTGCCAGCAGTTTCTACGGGACAGGGGCCAACGAGCAGTACTTC.